This T cell receptor beta chain was recovered during a study of identical twins (dated by TCRdb to the mid-2010s). Describing the broader study: To test whether fetal clonotypes persist, the study used deep sequencing on TCR alpha and beta repertoires from monozygotic twins, unrelated adults of various ages, and cord blood. To rule out contamination, replicate twin experiments were performed at different times with different library preparation protocols.

Study-wide conclusions, independent of this receptor: Compared with coincidental sharing between unrelated individuals, out-of-frame TCR alpha sequences shared between twins had an excess of sequences with low generation probability. Abundant cord blood beta clonotypes had fewer insertions, young adult naive repertoires showed a similar but weaker trend, and memory repertoires showed no such trend. Out-of-frame TCR alpha sharing in monozygotic twins was systematically underestimated by recombination models, whereas sharing between unrelated individuals was in agreement with the recombination models. In beta out-of-frame sequences, excess twin sharing was weaker, because having fewer shared sequences lowered the signal-to-noise ratio. Because the same donors could not be followed over many years, the conclusions depended on cross-sectional statistical analysis. Invariant T cells such as MAIT and iNKT could partly confound zero-insertion analyses, though diverse VJ usage argued against this for most clonotypes.

The library relied on 5' RACE. TCRdb records Illumina HiSeq 2000 as the sequencer. A universal primer binding site was introduced by template switching, and a unique molecular identifier was present in the final cDNA, enabling accurate counting of TCR cDNA molecules. Specific primers in the conserved constant-segment region were used to synthesize first-strand cDNA for TCR alpha and beta chains. To control for contamination, every cDNA library carried two barcodes: a SMART-Mk sample barcode plus Illumina barcodes. TruSeq adapter sequences and Illumina sample barcodes were added in two successive PCR steps. The TCR alpha and beta cDNA libraries were sequenced on the Illumina HiSeq platform using custom primers. In the authors' own workflow: MiGEC processed the raw reads to extract unique molecular identifiers, while MiXCR was used to determine the CDR3 positions. For each individual, recombination models were inferred using an EM algorithm with the repgenHMM and IGoR tools. Shared clonotype analysis was performed with the tcR package in R, normalizing sharing by the product of cloneset sizes. To study raw recombination without the effects of thymic and clonal selection, out-of-frame nonproductive sequences were analyzed. The public reads were run again by TCRdb, first through fastp at Q25 and then through MiXCR, and only productive beta chains were kept. Duplicate CDR3 protein sequences are folded into a single record with the most common DNA and genes. None of the V and J calls come from the authors' own analysis; TCRdb made them. The sample records 420,000 or so distinct CDR3 sequences, less than 20% of which are singletons. The ten largest clones represent around 10% of the sample.

Comment on this clonotype: No antigen is known for it. Base quality data are lacking; no much larger clone is found one base away.

The CDR3 spans 18 residues, from the cysteine through the phenylalanine. Only the CDR3 DNA is retained, 54 bases long and in frame from the first base. The germline ends are 21 bases apart after V is trimmed by 0 bases and J by 6 bases. CDR1 and CDR2, per the germline V gene, are MNHEY and SVGAGI. All donors were healthy Caucasians. The study also sequenced three unrelated non-twin adults: a male aged 18 to 30, a male aged 50 to 59 and a female aged 50 to 59. Using Miltenyi CD45RO+ enrichment and human naive T-cell isolation kits, memory (CD45RO+) and naive T cells were isolated from PBMC. The source is a man between 45 and 60 years old in good health. In this chain, TRBV6-5 is recombined with TRBJ1-3; tentative D gene TRBD1, with 6 bases matching. Sequencing used naive T cells sorted from blood. What this sample's cell subset or site label stands for: cells isolated with a human naive T-cell isolation kit. The nucleotides are TGTGCCAGCAGTTACTCTTGGGACACCCGAACTGGGCCAAACACCATATATTTT. Its translation is CASSYSWDTRTGPNTIYF.